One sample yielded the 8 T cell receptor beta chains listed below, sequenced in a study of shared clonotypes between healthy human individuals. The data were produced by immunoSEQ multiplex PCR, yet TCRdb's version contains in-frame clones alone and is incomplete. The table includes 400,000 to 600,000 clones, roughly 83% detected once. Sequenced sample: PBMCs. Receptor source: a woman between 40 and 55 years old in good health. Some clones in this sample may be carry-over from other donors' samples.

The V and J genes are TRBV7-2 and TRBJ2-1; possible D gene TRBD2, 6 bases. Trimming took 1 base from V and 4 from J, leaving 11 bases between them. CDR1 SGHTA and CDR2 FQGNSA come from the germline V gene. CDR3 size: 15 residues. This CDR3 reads CASSLGRASYNEQFF. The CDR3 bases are TGTGCCAGCAGCTTAGGGAGGGCCAGTTACAATGAGCAGTTCTTC.

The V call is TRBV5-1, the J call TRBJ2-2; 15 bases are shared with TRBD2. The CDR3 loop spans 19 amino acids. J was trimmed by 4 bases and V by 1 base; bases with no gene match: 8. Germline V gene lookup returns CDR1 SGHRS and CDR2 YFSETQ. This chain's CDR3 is CASSLMGLAGGIGTGELFF. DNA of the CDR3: TGCGCCAGCAGCTTGATGGGACTAGCGGGAGGTATTGGCACCGGGGAGCTGTTTTTT.

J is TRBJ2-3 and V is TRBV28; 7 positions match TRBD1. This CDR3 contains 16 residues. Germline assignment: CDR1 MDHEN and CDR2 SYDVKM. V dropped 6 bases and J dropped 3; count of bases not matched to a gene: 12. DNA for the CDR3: TGTGCCAGCAGGAAGCGACAGGGTGGAAGTACAGATACGCAGTATTTT. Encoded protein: CASRKRQGGSTDTQYF.

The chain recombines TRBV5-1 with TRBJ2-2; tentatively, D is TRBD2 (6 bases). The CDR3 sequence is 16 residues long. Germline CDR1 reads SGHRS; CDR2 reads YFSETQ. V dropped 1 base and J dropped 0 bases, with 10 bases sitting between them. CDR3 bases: TGCGCCAGCAGCTTGACGGGACTGACGAACACCGGGGAGCTGTTTTTT. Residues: CASSLTGLTNTGELFF.

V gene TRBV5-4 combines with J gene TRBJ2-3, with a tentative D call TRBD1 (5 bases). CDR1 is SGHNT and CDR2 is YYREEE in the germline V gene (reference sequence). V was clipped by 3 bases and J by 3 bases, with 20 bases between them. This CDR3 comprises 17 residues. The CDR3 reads CASSSLYSGAGTDTQYF. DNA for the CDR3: TGTGCCAGCAGCTCCCTCTATAGTGGGGCCGGGACAGATACGCAGTATTTT.

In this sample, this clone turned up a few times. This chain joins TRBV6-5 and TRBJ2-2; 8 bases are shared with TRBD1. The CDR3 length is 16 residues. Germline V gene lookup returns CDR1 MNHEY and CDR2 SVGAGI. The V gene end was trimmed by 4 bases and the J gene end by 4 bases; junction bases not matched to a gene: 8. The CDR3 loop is CASSSQTGAGTGELFF. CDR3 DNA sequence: TGTGCCAGCAGTTCCCAGACAGGGGCAGGCACCGGGGAGCTGTTTTTT.

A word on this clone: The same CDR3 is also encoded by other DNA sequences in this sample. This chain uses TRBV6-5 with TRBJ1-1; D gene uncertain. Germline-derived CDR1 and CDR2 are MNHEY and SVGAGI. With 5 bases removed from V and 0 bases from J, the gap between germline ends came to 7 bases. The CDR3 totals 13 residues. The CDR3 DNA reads TGTGCCAGCAGTAACAGAATGAACACTGAAGCTTTCTTT. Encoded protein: CASSNRMNTEAFF.

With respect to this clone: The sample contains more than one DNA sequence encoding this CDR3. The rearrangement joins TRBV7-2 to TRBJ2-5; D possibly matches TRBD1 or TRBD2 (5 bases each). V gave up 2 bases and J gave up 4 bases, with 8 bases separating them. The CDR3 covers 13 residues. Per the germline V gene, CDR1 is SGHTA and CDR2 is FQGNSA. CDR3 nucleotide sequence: TGTGCCAGCAGCTTACTTGGGGGAGAGACCCAGTACTTC. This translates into CASSLLGGETQYF.